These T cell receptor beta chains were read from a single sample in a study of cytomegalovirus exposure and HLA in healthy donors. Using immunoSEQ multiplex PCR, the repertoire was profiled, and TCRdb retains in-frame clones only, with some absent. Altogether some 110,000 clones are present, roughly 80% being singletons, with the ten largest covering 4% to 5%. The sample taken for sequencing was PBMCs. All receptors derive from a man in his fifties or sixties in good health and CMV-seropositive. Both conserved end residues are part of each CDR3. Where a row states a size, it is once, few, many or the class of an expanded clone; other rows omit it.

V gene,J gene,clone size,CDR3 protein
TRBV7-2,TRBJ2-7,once,CASSFLAGYEQYF
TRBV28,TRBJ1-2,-,CASSSSGGNYGYTF
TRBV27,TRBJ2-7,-,CASNSGVTGINEQYF
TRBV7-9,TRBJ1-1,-,CASSLTVNTEAFF
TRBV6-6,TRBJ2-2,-,CASSGTRGNTGELFF
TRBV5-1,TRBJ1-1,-,CASSEAGDNTEAFF
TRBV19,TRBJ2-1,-,CASTRTGEKMNEQFF
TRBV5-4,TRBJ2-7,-,CASSLGTSVSEQYF
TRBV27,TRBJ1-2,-,CASRDRGDKGPYGYTF
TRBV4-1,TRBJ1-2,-,CASSQEETTNYGYTF
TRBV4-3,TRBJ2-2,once,CASSKGRTGELFF
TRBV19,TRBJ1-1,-,CASSQPGQGQLERGF
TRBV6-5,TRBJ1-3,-,CASSYDGSKRGNTIYF
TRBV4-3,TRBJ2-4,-,CASSLDARSAKNIQYF
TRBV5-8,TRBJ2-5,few,CASSLVSGGLEQYF
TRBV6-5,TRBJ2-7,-,CASVAGGLSSYEQYF
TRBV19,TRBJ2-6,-,CASSITGAGANVLTF
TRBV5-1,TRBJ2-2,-,CASSSPGGGSGRRELFF
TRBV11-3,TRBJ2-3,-,CASSLRGGPTDTQYF
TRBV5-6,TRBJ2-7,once,CASRNLAGGPRQYF
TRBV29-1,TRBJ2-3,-,CSVGEVWDTQYF
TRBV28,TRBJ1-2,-,CASSPHDSTTF
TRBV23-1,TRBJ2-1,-,CASRGSGSHYNEQFF
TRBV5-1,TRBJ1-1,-,CASTHSGENTEAFF
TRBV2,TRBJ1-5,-,CASSETGGRNQPQHF
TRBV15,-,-,CATSRGPGGVGGEQYF
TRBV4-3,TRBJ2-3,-,CASSRSRGDTQYF
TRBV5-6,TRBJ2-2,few,CASSHWAGSTGELFF
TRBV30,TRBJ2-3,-,CAWSVRWGGGGDTQYF
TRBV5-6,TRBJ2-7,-,CASSLGGSGSSYEQYF
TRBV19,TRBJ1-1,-,CASSTWDNRGTEAFF
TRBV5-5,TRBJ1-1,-,CASSFGRLTEAFF
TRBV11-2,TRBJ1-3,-,CASSSSGGRVGNTIYF